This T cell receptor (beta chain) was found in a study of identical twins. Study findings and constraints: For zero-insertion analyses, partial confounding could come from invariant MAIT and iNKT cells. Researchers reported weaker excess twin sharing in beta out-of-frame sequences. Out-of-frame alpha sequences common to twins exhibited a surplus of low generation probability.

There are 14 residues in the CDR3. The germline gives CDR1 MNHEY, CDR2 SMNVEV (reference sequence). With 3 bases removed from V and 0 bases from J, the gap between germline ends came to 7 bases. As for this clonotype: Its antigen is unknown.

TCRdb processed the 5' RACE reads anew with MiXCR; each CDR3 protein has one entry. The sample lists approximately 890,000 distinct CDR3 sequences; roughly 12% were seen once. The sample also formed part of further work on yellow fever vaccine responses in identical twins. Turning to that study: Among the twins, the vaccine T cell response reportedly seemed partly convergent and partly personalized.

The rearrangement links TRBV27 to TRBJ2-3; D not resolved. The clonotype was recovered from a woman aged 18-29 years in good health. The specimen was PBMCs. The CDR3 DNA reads TGTGCCAGCAGTTTTTTTCCCAGCACAGATACGCAGTATTTT. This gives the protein CASSFFPSTDTQYF.